This TCR beta chain was captured by sequencing in a study of T cells after yellow fever vaccination. Unmatched junction bases numbered 2, after V lost 2 bases and J lost 8 bases. The CDR3 is 15 amino acids. This clonotype was picked up many times. Its antigen remains unidentified. Study-wide points: Post-booster reappearance was seen for most primary-vaccination clones (roughly 97% CD4, around 88% CD8). The secondary response peaked faster, at day 5 versus 15, but was weaker. Abundant clonotypes from the bulk population could have been carried over as contaminants into FACS-sorted repertoires.

TCRdb itself ran the 5' RACE reads through MiXCR, one entry per CDR3 protein. Of about 320,000 distinct CDR3 sequences in the sample, roughly 4.3% were seen once. This clonotype was obtained from a man between 18 and 29 years old who received the YFV17D yellow fever vaccine. This sample comprised PBMCs, obtained 15 days after the yellow fever booster vaccination. The gene calls are TRBV12-3 or TRBV12-4 and TRBJ1-6, with TRBD1 matching over 11 bases. The CDR3 DNA is TGTGCCAGCAGTTTACTGGGACAGGGGGATTCACCCCTCCACTTT. It yields the protein CASSLLGQGDSPLHF.